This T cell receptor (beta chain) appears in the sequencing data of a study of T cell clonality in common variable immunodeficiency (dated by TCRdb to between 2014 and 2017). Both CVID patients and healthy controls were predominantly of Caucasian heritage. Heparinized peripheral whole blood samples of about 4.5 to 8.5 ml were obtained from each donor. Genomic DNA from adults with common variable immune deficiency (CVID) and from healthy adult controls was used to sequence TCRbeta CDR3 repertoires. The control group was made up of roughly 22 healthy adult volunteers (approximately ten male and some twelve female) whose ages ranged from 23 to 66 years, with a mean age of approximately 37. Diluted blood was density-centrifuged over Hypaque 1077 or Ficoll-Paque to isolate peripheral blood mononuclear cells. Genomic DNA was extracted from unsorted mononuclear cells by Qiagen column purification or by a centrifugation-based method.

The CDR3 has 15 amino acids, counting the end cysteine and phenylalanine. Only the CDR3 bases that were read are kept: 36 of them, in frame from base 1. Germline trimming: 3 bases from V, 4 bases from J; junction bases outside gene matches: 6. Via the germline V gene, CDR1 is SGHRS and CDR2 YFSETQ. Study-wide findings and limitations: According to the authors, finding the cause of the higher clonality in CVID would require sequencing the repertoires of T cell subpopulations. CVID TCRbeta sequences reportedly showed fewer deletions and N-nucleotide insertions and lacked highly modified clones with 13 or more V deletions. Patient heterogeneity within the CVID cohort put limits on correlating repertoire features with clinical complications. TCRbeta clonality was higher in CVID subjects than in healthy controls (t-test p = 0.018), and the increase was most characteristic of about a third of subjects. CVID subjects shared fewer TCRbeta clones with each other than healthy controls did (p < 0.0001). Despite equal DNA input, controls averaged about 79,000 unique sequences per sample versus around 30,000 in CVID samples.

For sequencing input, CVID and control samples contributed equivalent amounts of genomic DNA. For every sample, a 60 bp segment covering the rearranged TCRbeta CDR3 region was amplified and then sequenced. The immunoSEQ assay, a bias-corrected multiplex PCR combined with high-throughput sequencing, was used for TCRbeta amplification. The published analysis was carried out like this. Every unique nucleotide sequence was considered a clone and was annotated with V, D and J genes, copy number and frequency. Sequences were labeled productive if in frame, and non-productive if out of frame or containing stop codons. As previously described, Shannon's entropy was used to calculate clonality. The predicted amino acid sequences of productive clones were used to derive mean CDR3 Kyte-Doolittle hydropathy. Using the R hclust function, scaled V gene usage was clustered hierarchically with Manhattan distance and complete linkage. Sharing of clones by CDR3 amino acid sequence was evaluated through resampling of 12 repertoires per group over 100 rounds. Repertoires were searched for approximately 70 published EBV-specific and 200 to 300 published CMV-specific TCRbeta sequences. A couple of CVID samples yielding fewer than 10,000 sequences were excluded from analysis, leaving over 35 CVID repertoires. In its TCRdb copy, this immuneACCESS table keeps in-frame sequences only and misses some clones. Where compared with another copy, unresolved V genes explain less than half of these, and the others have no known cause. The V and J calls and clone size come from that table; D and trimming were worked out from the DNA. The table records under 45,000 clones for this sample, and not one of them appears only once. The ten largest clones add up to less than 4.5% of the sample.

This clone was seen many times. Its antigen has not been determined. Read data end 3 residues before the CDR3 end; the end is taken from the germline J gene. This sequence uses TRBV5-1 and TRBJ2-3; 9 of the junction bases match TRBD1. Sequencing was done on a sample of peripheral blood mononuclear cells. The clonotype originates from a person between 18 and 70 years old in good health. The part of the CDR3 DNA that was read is TGCGCCAGCAGCTCTGGACAGGGGAACTCAGATACG. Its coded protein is CASSSGQGNSDT. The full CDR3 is CASSSGQGNSDTQYF.